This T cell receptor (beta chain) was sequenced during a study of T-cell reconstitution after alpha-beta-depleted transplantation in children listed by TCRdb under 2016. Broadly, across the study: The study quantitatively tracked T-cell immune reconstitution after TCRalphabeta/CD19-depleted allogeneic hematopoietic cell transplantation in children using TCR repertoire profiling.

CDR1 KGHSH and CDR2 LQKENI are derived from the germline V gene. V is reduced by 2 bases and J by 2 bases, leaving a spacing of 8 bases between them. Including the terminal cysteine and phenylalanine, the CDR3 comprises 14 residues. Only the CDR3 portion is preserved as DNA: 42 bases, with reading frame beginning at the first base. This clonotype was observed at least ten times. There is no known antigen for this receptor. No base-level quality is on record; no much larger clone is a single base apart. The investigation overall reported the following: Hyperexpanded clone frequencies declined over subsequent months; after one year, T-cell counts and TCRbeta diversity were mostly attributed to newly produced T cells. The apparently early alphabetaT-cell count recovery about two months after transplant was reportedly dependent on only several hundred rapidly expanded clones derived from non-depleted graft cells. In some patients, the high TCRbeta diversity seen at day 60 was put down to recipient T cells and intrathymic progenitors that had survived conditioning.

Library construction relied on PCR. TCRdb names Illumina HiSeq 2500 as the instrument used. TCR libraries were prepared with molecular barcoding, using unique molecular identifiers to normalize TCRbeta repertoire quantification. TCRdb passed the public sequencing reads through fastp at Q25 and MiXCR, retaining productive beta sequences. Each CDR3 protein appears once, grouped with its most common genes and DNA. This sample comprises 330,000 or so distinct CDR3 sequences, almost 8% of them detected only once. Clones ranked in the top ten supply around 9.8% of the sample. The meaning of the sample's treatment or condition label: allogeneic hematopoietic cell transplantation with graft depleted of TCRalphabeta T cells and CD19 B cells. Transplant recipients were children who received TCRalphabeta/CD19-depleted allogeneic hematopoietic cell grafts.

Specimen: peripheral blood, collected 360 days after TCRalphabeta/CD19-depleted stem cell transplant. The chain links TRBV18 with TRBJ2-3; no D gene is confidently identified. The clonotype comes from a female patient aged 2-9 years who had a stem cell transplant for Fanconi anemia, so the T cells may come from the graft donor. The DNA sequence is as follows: TGTGCCAGCTCACCATCCCAATTCACAGATACGCAGTATTTT. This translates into CASSPSQFTDTQYF.